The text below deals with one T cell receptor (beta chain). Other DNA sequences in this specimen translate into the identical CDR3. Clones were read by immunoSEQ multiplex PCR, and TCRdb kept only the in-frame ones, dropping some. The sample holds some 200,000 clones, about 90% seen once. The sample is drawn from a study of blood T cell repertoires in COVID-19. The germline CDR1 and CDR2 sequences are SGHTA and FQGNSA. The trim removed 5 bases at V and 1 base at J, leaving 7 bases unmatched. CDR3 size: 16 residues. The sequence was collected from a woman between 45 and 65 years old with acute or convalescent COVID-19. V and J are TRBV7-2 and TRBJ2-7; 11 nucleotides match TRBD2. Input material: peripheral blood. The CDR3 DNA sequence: TGTGCCAGCAGCCTAACGACTAGCGGGATTTCCTACGAGCAGTACTTC. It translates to CASSLTTSGISYEQYF.